These 22 T cell receptor beta chains originate from one sample sequenced in a study of blood T cell repertoires in COVID-19. Repertoires were generated with immunoSEQ multiplex PCR, while TCRdb's copy carries only in-frame clones and drops some. The sample shows approximately 300,000 clones, roughly 88% of them seen only once. Material: PBMCs or T cells enriched from blood (not recorded which). The origin of the receptors is a woman aged 30 to 39 who had recovered from COVID-19.

This clone has more than one count but fewer than ten. This rearrangement joins TRBV19 to TRBJ1-6, with 7 positions matching TRBD1. Germline assignment: CDR1 LNHDA and CDR2 SQIVND (reference sequence). Unmatched junction bases numbered 14, after V lost 6 bases and J lost 9 bases. The CDR3 sequence is 16 residues long. The CDR3: CASSTGPRQGRSPLHF. The CDR3 region has the DNA TGTGCCAGTAGCACGGGACCTCGACAGGGACGTTCACCCCTCCACTTT.

V usage is TRBV16 and J usage is TRBJ2-2, with TRBD1 as a possible D gene (6 bases). The length of the CDR3 is 15 residues. Trimming shortened V by 4 bases and J by 3 bases, and 12 bases separated the two germline ends. Germline CDR1 and CDR2: KGHSY and FQNENV. CDR3 DNA sequence: TGTGCCAGCAGCCTAGGAAGGACAGACACCGGGGAGCTGTTTTTT. Protein: CASSLGRTDTGELFF.

The gene calls are TRBV29-1 and TRBJ2-3, with 7 bases lining up with TRBD1. This CDR3 comprises 15 residues. The V gene end was trimmed by 2 bases and the J gene end by 2 bases; junction bases not matched to a gene: 7. Germline V gene sequence: CDR1 SQVTM, CDR2 ANQGSEA. As DNA, the CDR3 is TGCAGCGTTGAAAAACCAGGGACAGTCACAGATACGCAGTATTTT. This codes for CSVEKPGTVTDTQYF.

The chain carries TRBV10-1 and TRBJ2-1, with D possibly being TRBD2 (6 bases). V was pared by 4 bases and J by 9 bases, with 16 bases between. The CDR3 is 14 amino acids. Germline CDR1 WNHNN, CDR2 SYGVQD (reference sequence). DNA of the CDR3: TGCGCCAGCAGTGGACTAGGGAGGCATAGTGAGCAGTTCTTC. Its protein product is CASSGLGRHSEQFF.

The chain recombines TRBV10-2 with TRBJ1-2; 7 nucleotides match TRBD1. Germline V gene sequence: CDR1 WSHSY, CDR2 SAAADI. This CDR3 is built from 16 residues. V dropped 7 bases and J dropped 5; count of bases not matched to a gene: 16. The CDR3: CASTLQWGQKQYGYTF. The CDR3 DNA reads TGCGCCAGCACCCTCCAATGGGGACAGAAGCAATATGGCTACACCTTC.

This clone was detected once. V gene TRBV28 combines with J gene TRBJ1-6; D unclear. V dropped 3 bases and J dropped 6 bases, with 12 bases sitting between them. The CDR3 covers 15 residues. Germline loops: CDR1 MDHEN, CDR2 SYDVKM. CDR3 sequence (DNA): TGTGCCAGCAGTTTTCAAGGAGAAGCTAATTCACCCCTCCACTTT. It encodes CASSFQGEANSPLHF. Complete variable domain (other parts from reference TRBV28 and TRBJ1-6): DVKVTQSSRYLVKRTGEKVFLECVQDMDHENMFWYRQDPGLGLRLIYFSYDVKMKEKGDIPEGYSVSREKKERFSLILESASTNQTSMYLCASSFQGEANSPLHFGNGTRLTVT.

The chain recombines TRBV5-5 with TRBJ1-2; no clear D. V shed 3 bases and J shed 3 bases, with 3 bases lying between them. Germline values: CDR1 SGHKS, CDR2 YYEKEE (reference sequence). CDR3 length: 11 residues. The chain's CDR3 is CASSSDYGYTF. As DNA, the CDR3 is TGTGCCAGCAGCTCTGACTATGGCTACACCTTC.

This clone appeared a few times. The chain is built from TRBV2 and TRBJ2-7; TRBD2 is a possible D gene (6 bases). This CDR3 comprises 13 residues. The V gene's germline CDR1 is SNHLY and CDR2 FYNNEI. Trimming took off 7 bases at V and 1 base at J, with 11 bases between the two ends. The CDR3 coding sequence is TGTGCCAGCAAGGGACTCTCTTCCTACGAGCAGTACTTC. This encodes CASKGLSSYEQYF.

V gene TRBV2 combines with J gene TRBJ2-3, with 11 bases identical to TRBD2. There are 15 residues in the CDR3. Germline V gene lookup returns CDR1 SNHLY and CDR2 FYNNEI. V lost 1 base, J lost 5 bases, and 2 bases stayed unmatched. CDR3 in amino acids: CASSEGLAGGDTQYF. In DNA, the CDR3 is TGTGCCAGCAGTGAAGGTCTAGCGGGGGGAGATACGCAGTATTTT.

The chain recombines TRBV28 with TRBJ2-1; 9 bases map to TRBD2. From germline, CDR1 is MDHEN and CDR2 SYDVKM. This CDR3 contains 19 residues. The V gene end was trimmed by 5 bases and the J gene end by 6 bases; junction bases not matched to a gene: 20. The CDR3 here is CASSRPPPDAGGNSNEQFF. CDR3 in DNA: TGTGCCAGCAGTAGACCCCCCCCCGATGCGGGAGGGAATTCCAATGAGCAGTTCTTC.

The chain is built from TRBV6-5 and TRBJ2-7; 10 bases line up with TRBD1. Germline CDR1 MNHEY, CDR2 SVGAGI. The CDR3 contains 14 residues. The trim removed 6 bases at V and 6 bases at J, leaving 8 bases unmatched. Here the CDR3 reads CASSRTGGVFEQYF. In DNA form, the CDR3 reads TGTGCCAGCAGCAGGACAGGGGGGGTCTTCGAGCAGTACTTC.

The gene calls are TRBV27 and TRBJ2-7, with TRBD2 identical over 11 bases. Trimming cost V 5 bases and J 4 bases; bases outside gene matches: 16. Germline CDR1 is MNHEY and CDR2 is SMNVEV (reference sequence). The CDR3 runs 18 residues. The chain's CDR3 is CASSKRGQLAGGRYEQYF. The CDR3 DNA reads as TGTGCCAGCAGTAAAAGGGGGCAGCTAGCGGGAGGTCGGTACGAGCAGTACTTC.

This chain connects TRBV28 to TRBJ2-1; 11 nucleotides match TRBD2. CDR1 MDHEN and CDR2 SYDVKM come from the germline V gene. The ends lost 7 bases at V and 7 bases at J; junction bases unmatched: 9. This CDR3 region has 15 residues. The CDR3 here is CASTPPRTSGNEQFF. The CDR3 DNA follows: TGTGCCAGCACACCCCCCCGGACTAGCGGGAATGAGCAGTTCTTC.

The chain is built from TRBV4-1 and TRBJ2-5; 8 bases align to TRBD1. The ends lost 5 bases at V and 5 bases at J; junction bases unmatched: 13. CDR1 is MGHRA and CDR2 is YSYEKL in the germline V gene. This CDR3 region has 16 residues. The chain's CDR3 is CASSSALTGVKETQYF. CDR3 DNA: TGCGCCAGCAGCTCAGCTCTGACAGGGGTCAAGGAGACCCAGTACTTC.

The chain couples TRBV3-1 (or the pseudogene TRBV3-2) to TRBJ2-7, with D unclear. CDR1 is LGHDT and CDR2 is YNNKEL in the germline V gene (reference sequence). The ends were cut back, 4 bases at V and 2 bases at J, with 21 bases in the middle. The CDR3 consists of 17 residues. The CDR3 DNA follows: TGTGCCAGCAGCCCCCCTTTCGAGACACCTTTTACCTACGAGCAGTACTTC. It is translated as CASSPPFETPFTYEQYF.

The chain combines TRBV5-1 with TRBJ1-6; maybe TRBD1 (5 bases). Trimming cost V 4 bases and J 10 bases, with 18 bases left between them. Germline lookup yields CDR1 SGHRS and CDR2 YFSETQ. CDR3 length: 15 amino acids. The CDR3 region is CASSPWQGGESPLHF. CDR3 coding DNA: TGCGCCAGCAGCCCATGGCAGGGAGGGGAATCACCCCTCCACTTT.

V usage is TRBV28 and J usage is TRBJ1-1; 9 positions agree with TRBD1. Germline CDR1 reads MDHEN; CDR2 reads SYDVKM. With 2 bases clipped from V and 6 bases from J, the junction kept 10 bases outside the gene matches. The CDR3 spans 16 residues. Here the CDR3 DNA reads TGTGCCAGCAGTTTAGTTGAGACAGGGGGATCGGCTGAAGCTTTCTTT. Protein: CASSLVETGGSAEAFF.

CDR3 bases: TGTGCCAGTAGTGGATCCTCGGGCTCTGGGGCCAACGTCCTGACTTTC. As protein: CASSGSSGSGANVLTF. V and J are TRBV19 and TRBJ2-6; D is ambiguous. V was cut by 5 bases and J by 0 bases, with 11 bases left in between. This CDR3 is built from 16 residues. Germline CDR1 reads LNHDA; CDR2 reads SQIVND (reference sequence).

The chain links TRBV10-3 to TRBJ1-1; a weak D match, TRBD1 (6 bases). In germline, CDR1 is ENHRY, CDR2 SYGVKD. Trimming removed 8 bases from V and 0 bases from J, with 10 bases in between. The CDR3 spans 13 residues. DNA for the CDR3: TGTGCCATCGGGGGCGAAGTGAACACTGAAGCTTTCTTT. Protein sequence: CAIGGEVNTEAFF.

V and J are TRBV28 and TRBJ1-1; D is ambiguous. CDR3 length equals 11 residues. Between the trimmed V and J ends, which lost 4 bases and 7 bases, there was a span of 7 bases. Germline V gene sequence: CDR1 MDHEN, CDR2 SYDVKM. The chain's CDR3 is CASSYGSEAFF. CDR3 coding DNA: TGTGCCAGCAGTTACGGGAGTGAAGCTTTCTTT.

This clone was detected only a few times. The chain recombines TRBV9 with TRBJ1-1; 7 nucleotides match TRBD1. The CDR3 has 15 residues. Trimming took 4 bases from V and 0 from J; bases not matched to a gene: 6. Germline V gene lookup returns CDR1 SGDLS and CDR2 YYNGEE. CDR3 loop: CASSIQDRLNTEAFF. CDR3 DNA: TGTGCCAGCAGCATCCAGGACAGGTTGAACACTGAAGCTTTCTTT.

The chain carries TRBV5-1 and TRBJ2-1; TRBD2 aligns across 8 bases. J lost 7 bases, V lost 1 base, and 7 bases had no gene match. This CDR3 region has 15 residues. The germline gives CDR1 SGHRS, CDR2 YFSETQ. Here the CDR3 DNA reads TGCGCCAGCAGCTTGTCTGGACTAGCTTGGAATGAGCAGTTCTTC. This codes for CASSLSGLAWNEQFF.